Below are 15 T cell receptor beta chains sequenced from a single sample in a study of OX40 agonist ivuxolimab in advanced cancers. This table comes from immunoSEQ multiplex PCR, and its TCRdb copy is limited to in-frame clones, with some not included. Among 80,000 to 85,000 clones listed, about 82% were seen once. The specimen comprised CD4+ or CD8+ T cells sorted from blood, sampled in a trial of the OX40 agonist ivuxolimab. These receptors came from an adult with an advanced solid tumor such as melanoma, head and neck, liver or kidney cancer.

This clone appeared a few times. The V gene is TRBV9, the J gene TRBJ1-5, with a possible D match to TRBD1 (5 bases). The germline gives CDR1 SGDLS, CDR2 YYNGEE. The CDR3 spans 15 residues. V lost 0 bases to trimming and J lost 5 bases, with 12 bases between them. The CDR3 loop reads CASSVDGARDQPQHF. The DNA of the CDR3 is TGTGCCAGCAGCGTAGATGGGGCGCGGGATCAGCCCCAGCATTTT.

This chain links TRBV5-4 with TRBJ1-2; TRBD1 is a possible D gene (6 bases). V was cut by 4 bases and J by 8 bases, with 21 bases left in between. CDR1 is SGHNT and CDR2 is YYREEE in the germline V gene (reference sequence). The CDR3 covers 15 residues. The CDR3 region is CASSNQAGEAKGYTF. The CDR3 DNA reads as TGTGCCAGCAGCAATCAAGCAGGGGAAGCTAAGGGCTACACCTTC.

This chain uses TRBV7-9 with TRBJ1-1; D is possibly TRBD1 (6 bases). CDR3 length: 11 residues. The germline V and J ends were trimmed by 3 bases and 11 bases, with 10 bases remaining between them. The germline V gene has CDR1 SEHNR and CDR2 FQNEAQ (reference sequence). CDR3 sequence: CASSFTGRAFF. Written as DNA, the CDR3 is TGTGCCAGCAGCTTCACAGGGAGGGCTTTCTTT.

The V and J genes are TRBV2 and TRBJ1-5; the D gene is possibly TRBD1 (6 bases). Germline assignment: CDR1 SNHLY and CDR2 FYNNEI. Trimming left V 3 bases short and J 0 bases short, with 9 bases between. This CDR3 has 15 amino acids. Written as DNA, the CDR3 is TGTGCCAGCAGTGAGGACAGACTTAGCAATCAGCCCCAGCATTTT. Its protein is CASSEDRLSNQPQHF.

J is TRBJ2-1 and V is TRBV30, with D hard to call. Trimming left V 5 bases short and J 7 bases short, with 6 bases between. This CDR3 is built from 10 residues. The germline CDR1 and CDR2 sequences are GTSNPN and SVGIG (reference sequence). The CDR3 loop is CAWGSNEQFF. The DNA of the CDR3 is TGTGCCTGGGGAAGTAATGAGCAGTTCTTC.

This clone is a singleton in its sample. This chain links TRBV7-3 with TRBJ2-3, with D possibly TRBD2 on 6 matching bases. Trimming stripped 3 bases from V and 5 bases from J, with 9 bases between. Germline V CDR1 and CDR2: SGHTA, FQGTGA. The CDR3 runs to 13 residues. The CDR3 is CASSFRDLDTQYF. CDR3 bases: TGTGCCAGCAGCTTCCGGGACTTAGATACGCAGTATTTT.

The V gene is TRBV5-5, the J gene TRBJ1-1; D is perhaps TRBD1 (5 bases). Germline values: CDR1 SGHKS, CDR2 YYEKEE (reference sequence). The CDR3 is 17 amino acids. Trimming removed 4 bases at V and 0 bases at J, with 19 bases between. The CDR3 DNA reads TGTGCCAGCAGCGCCCATCCGGGACGGGGCCTGAACACTGAAGCTTTCTTT. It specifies CASSAHPGRGLNTEAFF.

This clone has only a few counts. This CDR3 reads CAWSRPGTLNTEAFF. The CDR3 DNA is TGTGCCTGGAGTCGGCCCGGGACATTGAACACTGAAGCTTTCTTT. The J gene is TRBJ1-1, the V gene TRBV30; maybe TRBD1 (6 bases). The V end was cut by 2 bases, the J end by 0 bases, with 13 bases between. CDR3 length: 15 residues. Germline CDR1 reads GTSNPN; CDR2 reads SVGIG (reference sequence).

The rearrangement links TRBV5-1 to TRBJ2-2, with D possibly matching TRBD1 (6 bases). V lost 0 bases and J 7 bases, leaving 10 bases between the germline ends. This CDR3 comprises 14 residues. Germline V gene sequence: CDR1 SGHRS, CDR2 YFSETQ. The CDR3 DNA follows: TGCGCCAGCAGCTTGGCCTCAGGGGTCGGGGAGCTGTTTTTT. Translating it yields CASSLASGVGELFF.

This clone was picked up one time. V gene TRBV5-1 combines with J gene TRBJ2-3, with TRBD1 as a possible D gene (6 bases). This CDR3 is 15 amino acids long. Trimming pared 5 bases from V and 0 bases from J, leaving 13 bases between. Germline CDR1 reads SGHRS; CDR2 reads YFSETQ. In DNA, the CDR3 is TGCGCCAGCAGATCACGGACAGCTAGCACAGATACGCAGTATTTT. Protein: CASRSRTASTDTQYF.

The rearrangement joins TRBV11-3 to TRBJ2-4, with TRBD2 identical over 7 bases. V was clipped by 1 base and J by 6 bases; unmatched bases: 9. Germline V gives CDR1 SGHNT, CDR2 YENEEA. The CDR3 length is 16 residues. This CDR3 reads CASSLGGGRAGNIQYF. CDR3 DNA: TGTGCCAGCAGCTTAGGCGGAGGGAGGGCCGGAAACATTCAGTACTTC.

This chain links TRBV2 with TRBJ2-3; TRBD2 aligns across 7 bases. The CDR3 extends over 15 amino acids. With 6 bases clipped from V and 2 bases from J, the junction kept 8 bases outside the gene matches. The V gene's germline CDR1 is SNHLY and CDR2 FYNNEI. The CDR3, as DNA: TGTGCCAGCAGGGCTACTAGCGCGACCACAGATACGCAGTATTTT. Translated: CASRATSATTDTQYF. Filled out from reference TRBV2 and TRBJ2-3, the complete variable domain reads EPEVTQTPSHQVTQMGQEVILRCVPISNHLYFYWYRQILGQKVEFLVSFYNNEISEKSEIFDDQFSVERPDGSNFTLKIRSTKLEDSAMYFCASRATSATTDTQYFGPGTRLTVL.

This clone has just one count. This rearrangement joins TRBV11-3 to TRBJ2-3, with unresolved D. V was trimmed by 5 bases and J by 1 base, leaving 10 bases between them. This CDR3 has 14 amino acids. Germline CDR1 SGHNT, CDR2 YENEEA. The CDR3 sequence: CASSPSRGTDTQYF. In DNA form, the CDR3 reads TGTGCCAGCAGCCCGAGTAGGGGCACAGATACGCAGTATTTT.

The CDR3 here is CASSWGKGQPQHF. The CDR3 coding sequence is TGTGCCAGTAGTTGGGGTAAGGGTCAGCCCCAGCATTTT. The chain uses TRBV19 and TRBJ1-5; D is undetermined. V gave up 5 bases and J gave up 6 bases, with 11 bases separating them. The germline V gene encodes CDR1 LNHDA and CDR2 SQIVND (reference sequence). This CDR3 has 13 amino acids.

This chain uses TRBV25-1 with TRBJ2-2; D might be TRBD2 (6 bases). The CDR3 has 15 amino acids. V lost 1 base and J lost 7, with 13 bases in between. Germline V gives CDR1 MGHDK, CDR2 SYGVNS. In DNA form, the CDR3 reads TGTGCCAGCAGTGAATTGGTGATGGGGGGCGGGGAGCTGTTTTTT. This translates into CASSELVMGGGELFF.